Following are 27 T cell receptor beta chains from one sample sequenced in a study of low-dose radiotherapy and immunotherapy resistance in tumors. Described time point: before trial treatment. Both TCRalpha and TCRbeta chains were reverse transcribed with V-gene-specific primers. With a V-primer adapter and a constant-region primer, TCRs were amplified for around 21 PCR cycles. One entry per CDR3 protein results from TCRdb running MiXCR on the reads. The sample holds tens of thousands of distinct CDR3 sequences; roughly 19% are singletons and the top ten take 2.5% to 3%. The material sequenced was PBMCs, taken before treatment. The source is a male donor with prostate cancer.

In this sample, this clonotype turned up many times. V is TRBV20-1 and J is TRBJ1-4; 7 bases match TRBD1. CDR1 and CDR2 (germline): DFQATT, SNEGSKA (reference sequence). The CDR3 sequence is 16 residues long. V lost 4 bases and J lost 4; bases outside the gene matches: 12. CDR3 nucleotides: TGCAGTGCTAAAAAACCGTCGACAGGGTTTAATGAAAAACTGTTTTTT. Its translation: CSAKKPSTGFNEKLFF.

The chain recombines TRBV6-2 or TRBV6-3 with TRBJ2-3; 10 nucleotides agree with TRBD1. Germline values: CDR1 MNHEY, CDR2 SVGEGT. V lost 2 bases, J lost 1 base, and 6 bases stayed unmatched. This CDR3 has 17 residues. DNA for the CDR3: TGTGCCAGCAGTTACAGGGGGGGGACAGGGGGCACAGATACGCAGTATTTT. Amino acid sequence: CASSYRGGTGGTDTQYF.

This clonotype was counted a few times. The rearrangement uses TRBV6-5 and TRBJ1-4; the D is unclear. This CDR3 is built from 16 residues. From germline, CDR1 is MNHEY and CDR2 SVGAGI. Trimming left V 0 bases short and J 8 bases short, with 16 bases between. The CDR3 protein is CASSYSGPSVQEKLFF. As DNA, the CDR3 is TGTGCCAGCAGTTACTCTGGCCCTTCCGTCCAGGAAAAACTGTTTTTT.

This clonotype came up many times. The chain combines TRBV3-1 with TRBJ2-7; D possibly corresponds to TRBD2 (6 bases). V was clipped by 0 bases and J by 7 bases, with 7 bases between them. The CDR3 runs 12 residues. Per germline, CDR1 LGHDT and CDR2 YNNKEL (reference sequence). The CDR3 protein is CASSQEGTEQYF. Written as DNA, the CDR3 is TGTGCCAGCAGCCAAGAGGGGACTGAGCAGTACTTC.

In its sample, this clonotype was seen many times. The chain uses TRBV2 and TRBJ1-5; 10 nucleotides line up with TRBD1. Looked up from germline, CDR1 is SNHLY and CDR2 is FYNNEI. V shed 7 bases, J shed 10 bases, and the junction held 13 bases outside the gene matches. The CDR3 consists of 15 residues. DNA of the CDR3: TGTGCCAGCACTCAGACAGGGGGCGCGCGGGGACCCCAGCATTTT. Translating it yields CASTQTGGARGPQHF.

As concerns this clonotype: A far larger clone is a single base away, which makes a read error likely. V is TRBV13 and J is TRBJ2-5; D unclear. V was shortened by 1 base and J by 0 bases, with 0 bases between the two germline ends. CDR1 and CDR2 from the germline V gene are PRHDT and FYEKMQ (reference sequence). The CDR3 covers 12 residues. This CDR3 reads CASSLDQETQYF. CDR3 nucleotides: TGTGCCAGCAGCTTAGACCAAGAGACCCAGTACTTC.

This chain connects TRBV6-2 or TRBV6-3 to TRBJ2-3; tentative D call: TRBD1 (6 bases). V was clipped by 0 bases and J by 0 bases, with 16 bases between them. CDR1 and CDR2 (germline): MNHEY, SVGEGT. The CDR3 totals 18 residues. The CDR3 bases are TGTGCCAGCAGTTACTCGAAACCGGACAGACTTAGCACAGATACGCAGTATTTT. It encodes CASSYSKPDRLSTDTQYF.

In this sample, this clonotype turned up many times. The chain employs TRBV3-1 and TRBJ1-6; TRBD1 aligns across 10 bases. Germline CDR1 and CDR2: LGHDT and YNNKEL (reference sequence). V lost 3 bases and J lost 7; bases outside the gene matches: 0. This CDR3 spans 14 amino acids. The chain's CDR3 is CASSQTGGNSPLHF. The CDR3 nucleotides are TGTGCCAGCAGCCAGACAGGGGGCAATTCACCCCTCCACTTT.

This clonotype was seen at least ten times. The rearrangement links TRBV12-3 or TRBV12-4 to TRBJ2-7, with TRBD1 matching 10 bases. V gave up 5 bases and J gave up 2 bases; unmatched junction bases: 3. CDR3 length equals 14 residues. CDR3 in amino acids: CASSEGTGAYEQYF. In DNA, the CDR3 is TGTGCCAGCAGTGAGGGGACAGGGGCCTACGAGCAGTACTTC.

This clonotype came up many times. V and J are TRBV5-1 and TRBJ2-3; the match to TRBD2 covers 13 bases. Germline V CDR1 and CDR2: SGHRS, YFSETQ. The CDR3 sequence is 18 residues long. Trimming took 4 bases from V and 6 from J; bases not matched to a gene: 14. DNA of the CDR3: TGCGCCAGCAGCCCAAGGGGGACTAGCGGGGATGGAACGGATACGCAGTATTTT. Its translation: CASSPRGTSGDGTDTQYF.

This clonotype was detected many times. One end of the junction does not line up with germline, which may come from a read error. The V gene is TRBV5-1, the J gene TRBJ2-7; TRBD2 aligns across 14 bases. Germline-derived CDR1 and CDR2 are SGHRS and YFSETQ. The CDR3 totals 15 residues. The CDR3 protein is CASSTGTSGGYDQYF. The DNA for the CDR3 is TGCGCCAGCAGCACCGGGACTAGCGGGGGTTACGATCAGTACTTC.

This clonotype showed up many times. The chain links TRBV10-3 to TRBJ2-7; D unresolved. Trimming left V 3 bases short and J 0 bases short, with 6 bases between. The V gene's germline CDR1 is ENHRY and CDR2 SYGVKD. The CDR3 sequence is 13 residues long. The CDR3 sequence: CAISEASSYEQYF. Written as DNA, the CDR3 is TGTGCCATCAGTGAAGCGAGCTCCTACGAGCAGTACTTC.

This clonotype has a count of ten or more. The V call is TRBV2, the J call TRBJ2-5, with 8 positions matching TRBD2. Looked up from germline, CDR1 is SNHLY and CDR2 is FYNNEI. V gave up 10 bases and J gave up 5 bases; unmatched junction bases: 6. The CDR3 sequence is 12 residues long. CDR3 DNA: TGTGCCACCGCGGGGGGCGGGGAGACCCAGTACTTC. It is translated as CATAGGGETQYF.

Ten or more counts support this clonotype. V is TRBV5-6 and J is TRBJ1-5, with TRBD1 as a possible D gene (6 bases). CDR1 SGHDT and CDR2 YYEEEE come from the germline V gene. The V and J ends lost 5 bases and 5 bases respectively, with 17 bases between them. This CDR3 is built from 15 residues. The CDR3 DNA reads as TGTGCCAGCAGGACCGACAGGATGGGACATCAGCCCCAGCATTTT. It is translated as CASRTDRMGHQPQHF. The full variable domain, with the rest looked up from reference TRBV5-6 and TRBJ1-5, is DAGVTQSPTHLIKTRGQQVTLRCSPKSGHDTVSWYQQALGQGPQFIFQYYEEEERQRGNFPDRFSGHQFPNYSSELNVNALLLGDSALYLCASRTDRMGHQPQHFGDGTRLSIL.

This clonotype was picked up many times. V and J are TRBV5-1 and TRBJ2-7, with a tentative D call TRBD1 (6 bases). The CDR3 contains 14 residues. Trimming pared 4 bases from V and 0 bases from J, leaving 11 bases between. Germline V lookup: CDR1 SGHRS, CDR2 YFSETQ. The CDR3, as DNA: TGCGCCAGCAGCCCTAGGACAGTCTCCTACGAGCAGTACTTC. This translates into CASSPRTVSYEQYF.

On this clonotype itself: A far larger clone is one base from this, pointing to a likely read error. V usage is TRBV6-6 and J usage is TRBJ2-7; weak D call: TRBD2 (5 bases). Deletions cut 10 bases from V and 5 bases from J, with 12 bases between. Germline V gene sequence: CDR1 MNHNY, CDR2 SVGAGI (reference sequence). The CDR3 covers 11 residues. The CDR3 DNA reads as TGTGCCACCCACGGAGGCCACGAGCAGTACTTC. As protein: CATHGGHEQYF.

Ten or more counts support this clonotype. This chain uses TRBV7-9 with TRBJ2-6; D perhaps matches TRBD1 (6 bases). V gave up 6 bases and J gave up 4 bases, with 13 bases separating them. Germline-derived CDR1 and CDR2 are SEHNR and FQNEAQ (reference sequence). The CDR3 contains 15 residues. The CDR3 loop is CASRNTGFGANVLTF. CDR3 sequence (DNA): TGTGCCAGCAGAAATACAGGGTTCGGGGCCAACGTCCTGACTTTC. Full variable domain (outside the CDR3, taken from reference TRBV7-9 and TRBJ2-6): DTGVSQNPRHKITKRGQNVTFRCDPISEHNRLYWYRQTLGQGPEFLTYFQNEAQLEKSRLLSDRFSAERPKGSFSTLEIQRTEQGDSAMYLCASRNTGFGANVLTFGAGSRLTVL.

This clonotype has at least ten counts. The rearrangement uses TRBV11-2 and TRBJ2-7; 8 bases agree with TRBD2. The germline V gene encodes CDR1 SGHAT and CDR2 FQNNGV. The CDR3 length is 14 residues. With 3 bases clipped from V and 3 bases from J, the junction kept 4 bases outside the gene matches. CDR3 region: CASSFSGTSYEQYF. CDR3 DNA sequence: TGTGCCAGCAGCTTCTCCGGGACTAGCTACGAGCAGTACTTC.

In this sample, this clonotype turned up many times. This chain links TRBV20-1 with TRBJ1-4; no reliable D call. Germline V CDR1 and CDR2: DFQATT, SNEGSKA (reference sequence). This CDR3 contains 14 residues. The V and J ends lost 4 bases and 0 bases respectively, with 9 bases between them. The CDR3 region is CSANGGATNEKLFF. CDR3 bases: TGCAGTGCTAATGGCGGCGCAACTAATGAAAAACTGTTTTTT.

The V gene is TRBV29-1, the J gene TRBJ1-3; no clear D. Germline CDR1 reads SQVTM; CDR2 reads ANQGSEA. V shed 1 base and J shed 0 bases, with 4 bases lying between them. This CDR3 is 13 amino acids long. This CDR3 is CSVEVRSGNTIYF. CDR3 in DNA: TGCAGCGTTGAAGTACGCTCTGGAAACACCATATATTTT.

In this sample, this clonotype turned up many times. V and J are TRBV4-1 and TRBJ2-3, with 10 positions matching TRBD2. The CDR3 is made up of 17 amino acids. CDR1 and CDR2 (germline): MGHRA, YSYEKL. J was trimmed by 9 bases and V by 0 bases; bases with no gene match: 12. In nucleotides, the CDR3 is TGCGCCAGCAGCCAAGAGGGCACTAGCGGGACGGGGGGGACGCAGTATTTT. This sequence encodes CASSQEGTSGTGGTQYF.

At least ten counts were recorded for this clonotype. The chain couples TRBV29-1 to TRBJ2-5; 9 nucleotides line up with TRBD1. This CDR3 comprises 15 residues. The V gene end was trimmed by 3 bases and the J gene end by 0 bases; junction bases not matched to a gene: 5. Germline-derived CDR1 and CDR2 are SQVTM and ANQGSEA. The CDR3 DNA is TGCAGCGTTGAGGGAGACAGGGGGTACCAAGAGACCCAGTACTTC. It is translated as CSVEGDRGYQETQYF. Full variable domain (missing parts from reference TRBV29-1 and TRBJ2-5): SAVISQKPSRDICQRGTSLTIQCQVDSQVTMMFWYRQQPGQSLTLIATANQGSEATYESGFVIDKFPISRPNLTFSTLTVSNMSPEDSSIYLCSVEGDRGYQETQYFGPGTRLLVL.

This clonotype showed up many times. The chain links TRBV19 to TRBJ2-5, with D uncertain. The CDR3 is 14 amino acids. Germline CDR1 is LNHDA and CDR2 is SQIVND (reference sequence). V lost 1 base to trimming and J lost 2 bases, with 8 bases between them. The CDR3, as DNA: TGTGCCAGTAGTATAGGTGGAATACAAGAGACCCAGTACTTC. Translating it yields CASSIGGIQETQYF.

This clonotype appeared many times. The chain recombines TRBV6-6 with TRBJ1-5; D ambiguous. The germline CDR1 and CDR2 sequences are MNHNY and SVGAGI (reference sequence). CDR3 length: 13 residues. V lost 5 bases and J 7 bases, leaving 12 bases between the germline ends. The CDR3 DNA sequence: TGTGCCAGCAGTGACACCTCCGGGCAGCCCCAGCATTTT. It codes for CASSDTSGQPQHF.

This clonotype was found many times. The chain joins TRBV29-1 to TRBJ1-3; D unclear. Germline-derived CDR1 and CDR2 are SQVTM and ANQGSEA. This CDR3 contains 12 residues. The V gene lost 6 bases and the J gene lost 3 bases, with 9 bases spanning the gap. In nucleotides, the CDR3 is TGCAGCGTCTCCGACGGTGGAAACACCATATATTTT. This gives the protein CSVSDGGNTIYF.

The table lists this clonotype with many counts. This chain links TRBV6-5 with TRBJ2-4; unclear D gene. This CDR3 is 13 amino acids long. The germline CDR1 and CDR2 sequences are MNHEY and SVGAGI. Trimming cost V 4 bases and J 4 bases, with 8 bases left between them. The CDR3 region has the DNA TGTGCCAGCAGTTTCGGGTCAAAAAACATTCAGTACTTC. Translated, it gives CASSFGSKNIQYF.

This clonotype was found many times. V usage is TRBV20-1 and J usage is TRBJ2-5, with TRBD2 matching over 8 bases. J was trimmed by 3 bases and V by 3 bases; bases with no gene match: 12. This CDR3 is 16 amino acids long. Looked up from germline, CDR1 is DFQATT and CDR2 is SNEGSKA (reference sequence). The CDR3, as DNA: TGCAGTGCTAGTTCCCATGCGGGGGGTCTCAAAGAGACCCAGTACTTC. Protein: CSASSHAGGLKETQYF.